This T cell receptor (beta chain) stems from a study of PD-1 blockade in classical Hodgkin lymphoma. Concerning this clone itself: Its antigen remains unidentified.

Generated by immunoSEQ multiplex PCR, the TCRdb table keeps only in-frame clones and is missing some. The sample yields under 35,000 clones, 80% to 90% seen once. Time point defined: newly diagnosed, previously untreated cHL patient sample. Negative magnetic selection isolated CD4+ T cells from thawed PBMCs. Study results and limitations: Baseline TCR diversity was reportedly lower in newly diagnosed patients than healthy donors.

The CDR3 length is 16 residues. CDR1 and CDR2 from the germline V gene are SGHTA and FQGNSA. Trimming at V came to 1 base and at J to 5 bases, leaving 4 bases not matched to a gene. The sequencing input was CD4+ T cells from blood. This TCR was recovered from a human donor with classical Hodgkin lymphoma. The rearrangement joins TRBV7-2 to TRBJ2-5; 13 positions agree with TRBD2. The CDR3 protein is CASSLVLAGGRETQYF. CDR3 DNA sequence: TGTGCCAGCAGCTTAGTACTAGCGGGGGGGAGGGAGACCCAGTACTTC.